The rows below give T cell receptor beta chains drawn from one sample of a study of blood T cell repertoires in COVID-19. This table comes from immunoSEQ multiplex PCR, and its TCRdb copy is limited to in-frame clones, with some not included. This sample carries 300,000 to 350,000 clones, approximately 83% of them seen once, and the ten largest clones take less than 2.5%. The sample was PBMCs or T cells enriched from blood (not recorded which). These receptors originate from a man aged 30 to 39 who had recovered from COVID-19. CDR3s include the opening cysteine and the closing phenylalanine or tryptophan. D genes are given only for firm matches. Expanded clones are given a class, and other clones once, few, many or no size at all.

d_call	clone_size	j_call	v_call	cdr3_aa	cdr3_nt
-	once	TRBJ1-2	TRBV6-2/TRBV6-3	CASSSSVGYGYTF	TGTGCCAGCAGCTCCAGCGTCGGCTATGGCTACACCTTC
TRBD2	-	TRBJ2-3	TRBV18	CASSPSGSTDTQYF	TGTGCCAGCTCACCTAGCGGGAGCACAGATACGCAGTATTTT
-	-	TRBJ1-5	TRBV7-2	CASSTGQLLSNQPQHF	TGTGCCAGCAGCACTGGACAGTTACTTAGCAATCAGCCCCAGCATTTT
TRBD1	-	TRBJ1-2	TRBV27	CASTSPRGPDREGIDYGYTF	TGTGCCAGCACCTCCCCTCGCGGCCCGGACAGGGAGGGGATTGACTATGGCTACACCTTC
TRBD2	-	TRBJ2-3	TRBV9	CASSVAARGGGDTQYF	TGTGCCAGCAGCGTAGCTGCGCGGGGGGGCGGGGATACGCAGTATTTT
-	-	TRBJ1-1	TRBV19	CASSIRQGNTEAFF	TGTGCCAGTAGTATCAGGCAGGGGAACACTGAAGCTTTCTTT
-	-	TRBJ1-3	TRBV12-3/TRBV12-4	CASGYLAGNTIYF	TGTGCCAGCGGTTATTTAGCTGGAAACACCATATATTTT
-	-	TRBJ2-5	TRBV18	CASSSDRSGETQYF	TGTGCCAGCTCATCGGACAGGAGCGGGGAGACCCAGTACTTC
-	-	TRBJ1-1	TRBV4-1	CASSQDPLARRTEAFF	TGCGCCAGCAGCCAAGATCCGCTGGCGAGGAGGACTGAAGCTTTCTTT
TRBD1	-	TRBJ1-1	TRBV3-1/TRBV3-2	CASSNRGVAFF	TGTGCCAGCAGCAACAGGGGAGTAGCTTTCTTT
-	-	TRBJ2-7	TRBV5-1	CASSLPGDEQYF	TGCGCCAGCAGCTTGCCAGGGGACGAGCAGTACTTC
-	few	TRBJ1-5	TRBV19	CASTRTVNQPQHF	TGTGCCAGTACCAGGACAGTCAATCAGCCCCAGCATTTT
-	-	TRBJ1-1	TRBV5-6	CASSFTFGGTEAFF	TGTGCCAGCAGCTTTACATTCGGGGGCACTGAAGCTTTCTTT
-	-	TRBJ1-2	TRBV4-2	CASSQEKDRTSMGYTF	TGTGCCAGCAGCCAAGAGAAGGACAGAACCTCTATGGGCTACACCTTC
-	-	TRBJ2-2	TRBV7-9	CASSLSRGTGELFF	TGTGCCAGCAGCTTATCCCGGGGCACCGGGGAGCTGTTTTTT
-	few	TRBJ2-5	TRBV2	CASSVPGFGETQYF	TGTGCCAGCAGTGTACCAGGGTTCGGGGAGACCCAGTACTTC
TRBD1	once	TRBJ1-2	TRBV5-4	CASSLAGTGPNYGYTF	TGTGCCAGCAGCTTGGCCGGGACAGGGCCAAACTATGGCTACACCTTC
-	-	TRBJ1-1	TRBV19	CASIGDRQTEAFF	TGTGCCAGTATAGGCGACAGGCAAACTGAAGCTTTCTTT
-	-	TRBJ2-4	TRBV9	CASSVVGVASDIQYF	TGTGCCAGCAGCGTAGTAGGGGTGGCGTCGGACATTCAGTACTTC
-	-	TRBJ2-5	TRBV9	CASSVQQQSKTQYF	TGTGCCAGCAGCGTACAGCAACAGTCCAAGACCCAGTACTTC
-	-	TRBJ1-4	TRBV7-9	CASSSVGPPGDNEKLFF	TGTGCCAGCAGCTCCGTGGGGCCCCCAGGCGATAATGAAAAACTGTTTTTT
-	-	TRBJ2-7	TRBV30	CAWRARHEQYF	TGTGCCTGGAGGGCCCGCCACGAGCAGTACTTC
-	few	TRBJ1-5	TRBV2	CASRAQGNQPQHF	TGTGCCAGCAGGGCTCAGGGAAATCAGCCCCAGCATTTT
-	-	TRBJ1-5	TRBV7-6	CASSLLPQANQPQHF	TGTGCCAGCAGCTTACTCCCCCAGGCCAATCAGCCCCAGCATTTT
TRBD2	-	TRBJ2-1	TRBV3-1/TRBV3-2	CASSPRTRIFRRDEQFF	TGTGCCAGCAGCCCGCGGACTAGAATTTTCCGCCGGGATGAGCAGTTCTTC
-	-	TRBJ1-2	TRBV5-5	CASSSGYNYGYTF	TGTGCCAGCAGCTCAGGCTATAACTATGGCTACACCTTC
-	-	TRBJ1-2	TRBV15	CATSSFGQSSNYGYTF	TGTGCCACCAGCAGCTTTGGACAGTCTTCTAACTATGGCTACACCTTC
-	-	TRBJ1-5	TRBV5-4	CASSLEGRNQPQHF	TGTGCCAGCAGCTTGGAGGGGCGGAATCAGCCCCAGCATTTT
TRBD1	-	TRBJ2-1	TRBV18	CASSPTGFHEQFF	TGTGCCAGCTCACCGACAGGGTTTCATGAGCAGTTCTTC
-	-	TRBJ1-2	TRBV9	CASSADSWSSSYGYTF	TGTGCCAGCAGCGCGGACAGTTGGTCTAGTAGCTATGGCTACACCTTC
-	-	TRBJ1-1	TRBV11-2	CASSSRGKNTEAFF	TGTGCCAGCAGCTCGCGGGGGAAGAACACTGAAGCTTTCTTT
TRBD1	once	TRBJ1-1	TRBV5-1	CASSLTYRGQGTEAFF	TGCGCCAGCAGCTTGACCTACAGGGGGCAAGGCACTGAAGCTTTCTTT
-	-	TRBJ1-5	TRBV10-3	CAISEDSYSNQPQHF	TGTGCCATCAGTGAAGACTCCTATAGCAATCAGCCCCAGCATTTT
-	-	TRBJ1-5	TRBV10-3	CAISDGSNQPQHF	TGTGCCATCAGTGACGGGAGCAATCAGCCCCAGCATTTT
-	-	TRBJ2-5	TRBV7-2	CASSSRVYETQYF	TGTGCCAGCAGCTCGCGGGTTTATGAGACCCAGTACTTC
-	-	TRBJ1-3	TRBV4-3	CASSQDPTFSGGNTIYF	TGCGCCAGCAGCCAAGATCCAACGTTTTCCGGTGGAAACACCATATATTTT
-	-	TRBJ2-3	TRBV5-1	CASSGGGSVSTDTQYF	TGCGCCAGCAGCGGGGGGGGCTCGGTGAGCACAGATACGCAGTATTTT
TRBD1	-	TRBJ2-7	TRBV6-5	CASRAPWDRGYEQYF	TGTGCCAGCAGAGCACCGTGGGACAGGGGGTACGAGCAGTACTTC
TRBD1	-	TRBJ2-7	TRBV6-5	CASSYTSGQGYEQYF	TGTGCCAGCAGTTATACCTCGGGACAGGGGTACGAGCAGTACTTC
-	few	TRBJ1-2	TRBV6-5	CASTHFSQQAAGYTF	TGTGCCAGCACCCACTTTAGTCAACAGGCGGCTGGCTACACCTTC
-	-	TRBJ1-2	TRBV2	CASTREGVAYGYTF	TGTGCCAGCACCCGGGAGGGGGTAGCCTATGGCTACACCTTC
-	-	TRBJ1-5	TRBV18	CASSPTVGDKPQHF	TGTGCCAGCTCACCTACCGTAGGGGACAAGCCCCAGCATTTT
TRBD2	-	TRBJ2-2	TRBV7-7	CASSGTDANTGELFF	TGTGCTAGCAGCGGGACTGATGCGAACACCGGGGAGCTGTTTTTT
TRBD2	-	TRBJ2-3	TRBV4-3	CASSRRLAGDPTDTQYF	TGCGCCAGCAGCCGACGACTAGCGGGGGACCCCACAGATACGCAGTATTTT
-	-	TRBJ1-4	TRBV7-8	CASRPGRGYTNEKLFF	TGTGCCAGCAGACCAGGGCGCGGCTATACTAATGAAAAACTGTTTTTT
-	few	TRBJ1-2	TRBV7-9	CASSPAGLNYGYTF	TGTGCCAGCAGCCCTGCAGGCCTTAACTATGGCTACACCTTC
TRBD2	-	TRBJ2-7	TRBV10-3	CAISESKELAGFSLIYEQYF	TGTGCCATCAGTGAGTCGAAAGAACTAGCGGGTTTCAGTTTAATCTACGAGCAGTACTTC
TRBD2	-	TRBJ2-7	TRBV24-1	CATSDLRGGHYEQYF	TGTGCCACCAGTGATTTGCGGGGGGGGCACTACGAGCAGTACTTC
-	-	TRBJ1-1	TRBV18	CASSRTGTSMNTEAFF	TGTGCCAGCTCACGCACAGGCACGTCCATGAACACTGAAGCTTTCTTT
-	-	TRBJ1-1	TRBV25-1	CASSQGRRAFF	TGTGCCAGCAGTCAGGGCAGGCGAGCTTTCTTT
-	-	TRBJ1-6	TRBV6-5	CASSRENNSPLHF	TGTGCCAGCAGTAGAGAAAATAATTCACCCCTCCACTTT
-	-	TRBJ1-1	TRBV30	CAWRRAGLGDTEAFF	TGTGCCTGGAGAAGGGCGGGGTTGGGGGACACTGAAGCTTTCTTT
-	-	TRBJ2-7	TRBV5-1	CASRYDSTYEQYF	TGCGCCAGCAGGTACGACAGTACCTACGAGCAGTACTTC
-	-	TRBJ1-2	TRBV7-9	CASSSPRGPHYGYTF	TGTGCCAGCAGCTCCCCCAGAGGGCCCCACTATGGCTACACCTTC
-	-	TRBJ2-7	TRBV25-1	CASSEWERQGEDEQYF	TGTGCCAGCAGTGAATGGGAAAGGCAGGGGGAGGACGAGCAGTACTTC
TRBD1	-	TRBJ2-1	TRBV30	CAWIHQGAHEQFF	TGTGCCTGGATCCATCAGGGGGCCCATGAGCAGTTCTTC
-	few	TRBJ1-3	TRBV5-1	CASSLAGTGNTIYF	TGCGCCAGCAGCTTGGCAGGTACTGGAAACACCATATATTTT